The T cell receptor beta chain under discussion was sequenced for a study of monozygotic twins with inflammatory bowel disease. Study-wide points: Ultimately, a single strong signal or clonotype associated with IBD was not supported.

Regarding this clonotype: The antigen is not known.

Eight separate reactions per sample served to make cDNA. TCRdb reprocessed the 5' RACE reads and keeps a single row for each CDR3 protein, giving no DNA. Its table lists some 200,000 distinct CDR3 sequences. Blood, around 2.6 ml, was drawn per donor. From germline, CDR1 is SGHTA and CDR2 FQGTGA. The CDR3 has 11 residues. The sample was blood. The origin of this receptor is a human donor with ulcerative colitis or Crohn's disease, or a healthy co-twin of an affected twin (not recorded which). The chain employs TRBV7-3 and TRBJ1-2. The CDR3 loop reads CASSLNKGYTF.